This TCR beta chain was identified in a study of PD-L1 blockade in urothelial cancer. In the study overall: Men with urothelial cancer arising in the bladder made up about 85% of the roughly 29 patients. Of prior chemotherapy regimens, patients had received between 0 and 3.

Each patient supplied 1 to 8 pretreatment and on-treatment samples. What went into each PCR as a spike was synthetic TCR analog templates. Assay: immunoSEQ multiplex PCR; the TCRdb copy retains only in-frame clones and omits some. The data contain tens of thousands of clones, approximately 80% of them seen just once; the ten biggest clones take up about 4%. Trimming stripped 2 bases from V and 1 base from J, with 6 bases between. The V gene's germline CDR1 is SEHNR and CDR2 FQNEAQ (reference sequence). The CDR3 spans 13 residues. The TCR sequence derives from a man aged 65-85 years with urothelial cancer. This chain links TRBV7-9 with TRBJ2-7; tentatively, D is TRBD2 (5 bases). The material was PBMCs, obtained around atezolizumab (anti-PD-L1) treatment. This CDR3 is CASSLRESYEQYF. In DNA, the CDR3 is TGTGCCAGCAGCTTACGGGAATCCTACGAGCAGTACTTC.